Below, 21 T cell receptor beta chains from the same sample are listed, as sequenced in a study of T cells of healthy individuals. TCRdb called the 5' RACE reads again in MiXCR, with one record for every CDR3 protein. The data contain tens of thousands of distinct CDR3 sequences, about 4.8% of them singletons. Receptors originate from a female donor in good health.

This clonotype was seen ten or more times. The rearrangement links TRBV28 to TRBJ2-6; 9 bases fit TRBD1. This CDR3 comprises 19 residues. Trimming took 3 bases from V and 0 from J; bases not matched to a gene: 9. In germline, CDR1 is MDHEN, CDR2 SYDVKM. This CDR3 is CASSFLGQGRGSGANVLTF. The CDR3 coding sequence is TGTGCCAGCAGTTTCCTGGGACAGGGAAGGGGCTCTGGGGCCAACGTCCTGACTTTC.

The chain uses TRBV6-6 and TRBJ1-5; 8 bases align to TRBD1. The junction had 3 bases not matched to a gene; V was cut back by 2 bases and J by 3 bases. The V gene's germline CDR1 is MNHNY and CDR2 SVGAGI (reference sequence). This CDR3 has 15 residues. The DNA of the CDR3 is TGTGCCAGCAGTTACGGACAGGGCAACAATCAGCCCCAGCATTTT. Protein sequence: CASSYGQGNNQPQHF.

This chain uses TRBV20-1 with TRBJ1-2, with a possible D match to TRBD1 (5 bases). V lost 3 bases and J 5 bases, leaving 13 bases between the germline ends. Germline CDR1 and CDR2: DFQATT and SNEGSKA (reference sequence). CDR3 length: 13 residues. The CDR3 DNA sequence: TGCAGTGCTAGTGAACAGGTGGCATATGGCTACACCTTC. Its protein product is CSASEQVAYGYTF.

This clonotype appeared many times. The chain couples TRBV7-2 to TRBJ2-1, with D perhaps matching TRBD2 (6 bases). Trimming removed 5 bases at V and 9 bases at J, with 17 bases between. Per germline, CDR1 SGHTA and CDR2 FQGNSA. This CDR3 contains 14 residues. DNA for the CDR3: TGTGCCAGCAGCGCGGGGACCCGACCCACTGAGCAGTTCTTC. This gives the protein CASSAGTRPTEQFF.

The chain couples TRBV12-3 or TRBV12-4 to TRBJ2-2; perhaps TRBD2 as D (6 bases). The CDR3 contains 14 residues. V was trimmed by 6 bases and J by 4 bases, leaving 12 bases between them. The CDR3 is CASSPGGSTGELFF. CDR3 nucleotides: TGTGCCAGCAGCCCCGGGGGTAGCACCGGGGAGCTGTTTTTT.

This clonotype was counted only a few times. The V gene is TRBV7-2, the J gene TRBJ1-1; no firm D call. The V end lost 3 bases, the J end lost 6 bases, and 11 bases lay between the germline ends. The length of the CDR3 is 13 residues. Germline V gene data show CDR1 as SGHTA and CDR2 as FQGNSA. The CDR3 DNA is TGTGCCAGCAGCTTGCCCTCACGTTCTGAAGCTTTCTTT. This codes for CASSLPSRSEAFF.

This clonotype was counted ten times or more. The chain employs TRBV4-2 and TRBJ2-5, with D perhaps matching TRBD1 (6 bases). CDR3 length: 14 residues. V shed 3 bases and J shed 3 bases, with 11 bases lying between them. Looked up from germline, CDR1 is LGHNA and CDR2 is YNFKEQ. CDR3 protein: CASSHSGGEETQYF. CDR3 nucleotides: TGTGCCAGCAGCCATAGTGGGGGCGAAGAGACCCAGTACTTC.

The genes are TRBV5-4 and TRBJ2-6; a possible D gene is TRBD1 (5 bases). The CDR3 extends over 16 amino acids. CDR1 is SGHNT and CDR2 is YYREEE in the germline V gene (reference sequence). V shed 4 bases and J shed 0 bases, with 11 bases lying between them. The CDR3 spells CASSPGQASGANVLTF. The CDR3 coding sequence is TGTGCCAGCAGCCCAGGACAAGCCTCTGGGGCCAACGTCCTGACTTTC.

This clonotype was recorded many times. The V and J genes are TRBV3-1 and TRBJ2-1, with 12 bases aligning to TRBD2. Germline V gene sequence: CDR1 LGHDT, CDR2 YNNKEL (reference sequence). The CDR3 covers 16 residues. Trimming at V came to 0 bases and at J to 6 bases, leaving 3 bases not matched to a gene. Written as DNA, the CDR3 is TGTGCCAGCAGCCAAGAACTACTAGCGGGAGGCAATGAGCAGTTCTTC. Its protein is CASSQELLAGGNEQFF.

This clonotype occurred many times. The V gene is TRBV5-5, the J gene TRBJ2-3, with D hard to call. Germline V lookup: CDR1 SGHKS, CDR2 YYEKEE (reference sequence). CDR3 length equals 12 residues. Trimming removed 3 bases at V and 1 base at J, with 3 bases between. The DNA for the CDR3 is TGTGCCAGCAGCTGGGGCACAGATACGCAGTATTTT. It codes for CASSWGTDTQYF. The entire variable domain, with the rest obtained from reference TRBV5-5 and TRBJ2-3, is as follows: DAGVTQSPTHLIKTRGQQVTLRCSPISGHKSVSWYQQVLGQGPQFIFQYYEKEERGRGNFPDRFSARQFPNYSSELNVNALLLGDSALYLCASSWGTDTQYFGPGTRLTVL.

The sample holds many counts of this clonotype. This chain uses TRBV9 with TRBJ2-3; no firm D call. This CDR3 is 12 amino acids long. Deletions cut 3 bases from V and 2 bases from J, with 4 bases between. Looked up from germline, CDR1 is SGDLS and CDR2 is YYNGEE. This CDR3 reads CASSAYTDTQYF. The DNA for the CDR3 is TGTGCCAGCAGCGCCTACACAGATACGCAGTATTTT. The whole variable domain, remainder taken from reference TRBV9 and TRBJ2-3, is DSGVTQTPKHLITATGQRVTLRCSPRSGDLSVYWYQQSLDQGLQFLIQYYNGEERAKGNILERFSAQQFPDLHSELNLSSLELGDSALYFCASSAYTDTQYFGPGTRLTVL.

This clonotype came up a few times. The chain recombines TRBV11-2 with TRBJ1-6; possible D gene TRBD1, 5 bases. CDR3 length equals 15 residues. V gave up 5 bases and J gave up 5 bases, with 13 bases separating them. Germline CDR1 is SGHAT and CDR2 is FQNNGV. The CDR3 DNA sequence: TGTGCCAGCAGCCTTGAAGGGGCGGATAATTCACCCCTCCACTTT. Translated, it gives CASSLEGADNSPLHF.

The CDR3 DNA follows: TGCAGCGTTGTAGGGTACAAGAACACTGAAGCTTTCTTT. Translating gives CSVVGYKNTEAFF. The chain uses TRBV29-1 and TRBJ1-1; no clear D gene. V was pared by 4 bases and J by 1 base, with 10 bases between. Germline CDR1 SQVTM, CDR2 ANQGSEA. The CDR3 runs 13 residues.

Many counts were recorded for this clonotype. DNA for the CDR3: TGTGCCAGCAGGTCTAGCGACAATGAGCAGTTCTTC. This codes for CASRSSDNEQFF. The chain links TRBV7-3 to TRBJ2-1, with D possibly TRBD2 on 6 matching bases. Germline V CDR1 and CDR2: SGHTA, FQGTGA. This CDR3 comprises 12 residues. The germline V and J ends were trimmed by 6 bases and 5 bases, with 8 bases remaining between them.

This clonotype has at least ten counts. The rearrangement joins TRBV27 to TRBJ2-2; 7 positions agree with TRBD2. CDR3 length equals 15 residues. Losses at the gene ends were 6 bases for V and 6 bases for J; bases not matched to a gene: 10. The germline gives CDR1 MNHEY, CDR2 SMNVEV (reference sequence). CDR3 coding DNA: TGTGCCAGCAGCTTACTCGGACTAGTTTCCGGGGAGCTGTTTTTT. Amino acids: CASSLLGLVSGELFF.

This clonotype was seen many times. J is TRBJ2-2 and V is TRBV28; D is unclear. V was pared by 2 bases and J by 7 bases, with 8 bases between. The germline V gene has CDR1 MDHEN and CDR2 SYDVKM. The CDR3 has 13 amino acids. CDR3 nucleotides: TGTGCCAGCAGTTTAGCCCTGGGCGGGGAGCTGTTTTTT. Translating it yields CASSLALGGELFF.

The V gene is TRBV6-6, the J gene TRBJ1-4; D unresolved. Germline CDR1 is MNHNY and CDR2 is SVGAGI (reference sequence). CDR3 size: 13 residues. Trimming left V 7 bases short and J 5 bases short, with 11 bases between. CDR3: CASMGGPNEKLFF. The DNA of the CDR3 is TGTGCCAGCATGGGTGGCCCGAATGAAAAACTGTTTTTT.

This clonotype showed up many times. The chain joins TRBV28 to TRBJ2-7; D is ambiguous. Germline lookup yields CDR1 MDHEN and CDR2 SYDVKM. Deletions cut 3 bases from V and 4 bases from J, with 7 bases between. This CDR3 has 12 residues. CDR3: CASSFGRYEQYF. The CDR3 nucleotides read TGTGCCAGCAGTTTTGGTCGGTACGAGCAGTACTTC.

The chain couples TRBV4-3 to TRBJ1-6; the D gene is possibly TRBD1 (6 bases). This CDR3 is 16 amino acids long. Germline V gene data show CDR1 as LGHNA and CDR2 as YSLEER. Between the trimmed V and J ends, which lost 1 base and 8 bases, there was a span of 15 bases. DNA for the CDR3: TGCGCCAGCAGCCAAGCCCGGGACAAGAATGATTCACCCCTCCACTTT. Translating it yields CASSQARDKNDSPLHF.

This clonotype was picked up many times. The CDR3 sequence: CASSYSRAGDLNTEAFF. In nucleotides, the CDR3 is TGTGCCAGCAGTTACTCGAGGGCAGGGGACCTGAACACTGAAGCTTTCTTT. The chain has TRBV6-5 and TRBJ1-1; D is perhaps TRBD1 (6 bases). The CDR3 is 17 amino acids. Between the trimmed V and J ends, which lost 0 bases and 0 bases, there was a span of 14 bases. Germline lookup yields CDR1 MNHEY and CDR2 SVGAGI.

This clonotype has at least ten counts. The V call is TRBV5-5, the J call TRBJ1-2; the D gene is possibly TRBD1 (6 bases). V lost 5 bases, J lost 4 bases, and 12 bases lay in between. The CDR3 contains 13 residues. From germline, CDR1 is SGHKS and CDR2 YYEKEE (reference sequence). The chain's CDR3 is CASSPDRTYGYTF. The CDR3 nucleotides are TGTGCCAGCAGTCCAGACAGGACCTATGGCTACACCTTC.